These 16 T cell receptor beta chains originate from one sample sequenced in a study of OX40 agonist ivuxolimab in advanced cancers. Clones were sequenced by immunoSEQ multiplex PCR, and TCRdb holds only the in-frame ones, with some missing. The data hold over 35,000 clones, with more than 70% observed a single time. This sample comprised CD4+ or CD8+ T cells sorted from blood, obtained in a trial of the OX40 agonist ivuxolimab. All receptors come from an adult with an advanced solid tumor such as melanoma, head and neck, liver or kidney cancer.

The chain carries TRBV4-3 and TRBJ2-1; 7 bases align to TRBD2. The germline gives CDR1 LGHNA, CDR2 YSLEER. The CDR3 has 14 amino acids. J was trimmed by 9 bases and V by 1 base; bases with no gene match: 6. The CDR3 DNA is TGCGCCAGCAGCCAAGTGGCGGGAGCCGTTGAGCAGTTCTTC. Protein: CASSQVAGAVEQFF.

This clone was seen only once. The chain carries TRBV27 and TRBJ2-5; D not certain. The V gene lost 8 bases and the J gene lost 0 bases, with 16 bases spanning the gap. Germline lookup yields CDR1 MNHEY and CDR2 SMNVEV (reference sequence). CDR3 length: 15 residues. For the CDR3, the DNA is TGTGCCAGCTCCAAGATGGCACACTACCAAGAGACCCAGTACTTC. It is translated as CASSKMAHYQETQYF.

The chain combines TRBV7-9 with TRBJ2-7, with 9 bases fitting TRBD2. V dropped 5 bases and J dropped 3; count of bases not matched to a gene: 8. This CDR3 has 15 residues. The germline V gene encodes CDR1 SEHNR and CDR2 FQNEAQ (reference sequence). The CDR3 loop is CASSPQIAGVYEQYF. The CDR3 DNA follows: TGTGCCAGCAGCCCACAAATAGCGGGAGTCTACGAGCAGTACTTC.

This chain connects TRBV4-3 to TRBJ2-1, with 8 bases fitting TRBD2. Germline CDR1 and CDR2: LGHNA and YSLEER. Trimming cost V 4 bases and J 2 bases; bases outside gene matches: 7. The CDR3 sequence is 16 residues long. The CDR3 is CASSPLAGGPYNEQFF. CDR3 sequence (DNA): TGCGCCAGCAGCCCCCTGGCGGGAGGACCCTACAATGAGCAGTTCTTC.

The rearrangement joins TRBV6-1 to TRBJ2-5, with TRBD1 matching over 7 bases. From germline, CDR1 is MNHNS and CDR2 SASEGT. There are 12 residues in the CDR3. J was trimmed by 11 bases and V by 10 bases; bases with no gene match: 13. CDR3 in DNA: TGTGCCATTCACAGGGGAGATTTGGGGCAGTACTTC. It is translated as CAIHRGDLGQYF.

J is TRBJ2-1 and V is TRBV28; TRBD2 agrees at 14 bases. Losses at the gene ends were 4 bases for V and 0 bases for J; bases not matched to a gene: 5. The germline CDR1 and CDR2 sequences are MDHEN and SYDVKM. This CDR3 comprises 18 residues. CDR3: CASSWTSGGISSYNEQFF. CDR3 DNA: TGTGCCAGCAGTTGGACTAGCGGGGGGATAAGCTCCTACAATGAGCAGTTCTTC.

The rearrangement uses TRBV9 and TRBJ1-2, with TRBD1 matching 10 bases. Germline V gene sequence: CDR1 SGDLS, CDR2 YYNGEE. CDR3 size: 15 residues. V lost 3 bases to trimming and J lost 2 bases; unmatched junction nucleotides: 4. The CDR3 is CASSDRTGGNYGYTF. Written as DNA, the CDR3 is TGTGCCAGCAGCGACCGGACAGGGGGAAACTATGGCTACACCTTC.

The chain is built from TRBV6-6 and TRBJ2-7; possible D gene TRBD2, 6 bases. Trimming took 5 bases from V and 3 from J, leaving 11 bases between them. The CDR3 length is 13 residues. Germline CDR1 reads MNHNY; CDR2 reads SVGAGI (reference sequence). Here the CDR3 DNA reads TGTGCCAGCAGTGGAGGGGTTGACTACGAGCAGTACTTC. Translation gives CASSGGVDYEQYF.

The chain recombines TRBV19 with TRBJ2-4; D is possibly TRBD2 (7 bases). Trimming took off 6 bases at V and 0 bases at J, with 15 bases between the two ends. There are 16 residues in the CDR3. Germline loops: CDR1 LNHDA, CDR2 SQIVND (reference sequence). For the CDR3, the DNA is TGTGCCAGTAGAGACGGGGGCGGGAGAGCCAAAAACATTCAGTACTTC. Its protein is CASRDGGGRAKNIQYF.

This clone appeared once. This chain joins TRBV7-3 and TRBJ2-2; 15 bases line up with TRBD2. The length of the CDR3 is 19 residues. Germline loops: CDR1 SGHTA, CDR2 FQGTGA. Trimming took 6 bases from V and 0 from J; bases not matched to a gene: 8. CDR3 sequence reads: CASSSGTSGGYPNTGELFF. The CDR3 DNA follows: TGTGCCAGCAGTTCCGGGACTAGCGGGGGGTATCCGAACACCGGGGAGCTGTTTTTT.

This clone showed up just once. The CDR3 reads CASSAPRELRGEQFF. The CDR3 DNA reads as TGTGCCAGCAGCGCCCCCCGGGAGTTGCGGGGTGAGCAGTTCTTC. The chain joins TRBV9 to TRBJ2-1; weak D call: TRBD2 (6 bases). This CDR3 comprises 15 residues. V was clipped by 3 bases and J by 9 bases, with 19 bases between them. Germline loops: CDR1 SGDLS, CDR2 YYNGEE. Combining the CDR3 with reference TRBV9 and TRBJ2-1 gives the whole variable domain DSGVTQTPKHLITATGQRVTLRCSPRSGDLSVYWYQQSLDQGLQFLIQYYNGEERAKGNILERFSAQQFPDLHSELNLSSLELGDSALYFCASSAPRELRGEQFFGPGTRLTVL.

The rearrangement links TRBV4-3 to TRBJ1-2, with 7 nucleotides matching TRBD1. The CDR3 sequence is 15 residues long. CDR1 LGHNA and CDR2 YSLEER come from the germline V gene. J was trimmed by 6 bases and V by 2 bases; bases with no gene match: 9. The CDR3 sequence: CASSQIRQGGDGYTF. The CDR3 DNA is TGCGCCAGCAGCCAAATCCGACAGGGAGGGGATGGCTACACCTTC.

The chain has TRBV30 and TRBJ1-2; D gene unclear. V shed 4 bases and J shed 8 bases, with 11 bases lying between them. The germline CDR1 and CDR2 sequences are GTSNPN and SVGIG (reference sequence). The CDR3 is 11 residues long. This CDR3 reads CAWTGAGGYTF. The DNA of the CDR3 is TGTGCCTGGACCGGCGCCGGGGGCTACACCTTC. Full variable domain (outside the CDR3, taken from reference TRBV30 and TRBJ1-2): SQTIHQWPATLVQPVGSPLSLECTVEGTSNPNLYWYRQAAGRGLQLLFYSVGIGQISSEVPQNLSASRPQDRQFILSSKKLLLSDSGFYLCAWTGAGGYTFGSGTRLTVV.

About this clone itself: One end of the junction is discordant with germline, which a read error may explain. CDR3 residues: CASSIGGFWETQYF. Written as DNA, the CDR3 is TGTGCCAGTAGCATAGGGGGGTTTTGGGAGACCCAGTACTTC. The chain combines TRBV19 with TRBJ2-5, with D possibly being TRBD1 or TRBD2 (6 bases each). CDR3 length: 14 amino acids. Looked up from germline, CDR1 is LNHDA and CDR2 is SQIVND (reference sequence).

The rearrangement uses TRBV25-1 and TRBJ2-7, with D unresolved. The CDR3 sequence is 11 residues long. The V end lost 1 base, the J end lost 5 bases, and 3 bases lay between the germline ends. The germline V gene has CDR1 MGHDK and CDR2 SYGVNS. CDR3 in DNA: TGTGCCAGCAGTGAATCCGACGAGCAGTACTTC. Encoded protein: CASSESDEQYF.

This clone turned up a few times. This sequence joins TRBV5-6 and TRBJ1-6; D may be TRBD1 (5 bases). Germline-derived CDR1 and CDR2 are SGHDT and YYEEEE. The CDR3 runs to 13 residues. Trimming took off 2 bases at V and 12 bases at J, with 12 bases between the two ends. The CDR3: CASSFGTGGPLHF. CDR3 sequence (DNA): TGTGCCAGCAGCTTCGGCACCGGGGGACCCCTCCACTTT.